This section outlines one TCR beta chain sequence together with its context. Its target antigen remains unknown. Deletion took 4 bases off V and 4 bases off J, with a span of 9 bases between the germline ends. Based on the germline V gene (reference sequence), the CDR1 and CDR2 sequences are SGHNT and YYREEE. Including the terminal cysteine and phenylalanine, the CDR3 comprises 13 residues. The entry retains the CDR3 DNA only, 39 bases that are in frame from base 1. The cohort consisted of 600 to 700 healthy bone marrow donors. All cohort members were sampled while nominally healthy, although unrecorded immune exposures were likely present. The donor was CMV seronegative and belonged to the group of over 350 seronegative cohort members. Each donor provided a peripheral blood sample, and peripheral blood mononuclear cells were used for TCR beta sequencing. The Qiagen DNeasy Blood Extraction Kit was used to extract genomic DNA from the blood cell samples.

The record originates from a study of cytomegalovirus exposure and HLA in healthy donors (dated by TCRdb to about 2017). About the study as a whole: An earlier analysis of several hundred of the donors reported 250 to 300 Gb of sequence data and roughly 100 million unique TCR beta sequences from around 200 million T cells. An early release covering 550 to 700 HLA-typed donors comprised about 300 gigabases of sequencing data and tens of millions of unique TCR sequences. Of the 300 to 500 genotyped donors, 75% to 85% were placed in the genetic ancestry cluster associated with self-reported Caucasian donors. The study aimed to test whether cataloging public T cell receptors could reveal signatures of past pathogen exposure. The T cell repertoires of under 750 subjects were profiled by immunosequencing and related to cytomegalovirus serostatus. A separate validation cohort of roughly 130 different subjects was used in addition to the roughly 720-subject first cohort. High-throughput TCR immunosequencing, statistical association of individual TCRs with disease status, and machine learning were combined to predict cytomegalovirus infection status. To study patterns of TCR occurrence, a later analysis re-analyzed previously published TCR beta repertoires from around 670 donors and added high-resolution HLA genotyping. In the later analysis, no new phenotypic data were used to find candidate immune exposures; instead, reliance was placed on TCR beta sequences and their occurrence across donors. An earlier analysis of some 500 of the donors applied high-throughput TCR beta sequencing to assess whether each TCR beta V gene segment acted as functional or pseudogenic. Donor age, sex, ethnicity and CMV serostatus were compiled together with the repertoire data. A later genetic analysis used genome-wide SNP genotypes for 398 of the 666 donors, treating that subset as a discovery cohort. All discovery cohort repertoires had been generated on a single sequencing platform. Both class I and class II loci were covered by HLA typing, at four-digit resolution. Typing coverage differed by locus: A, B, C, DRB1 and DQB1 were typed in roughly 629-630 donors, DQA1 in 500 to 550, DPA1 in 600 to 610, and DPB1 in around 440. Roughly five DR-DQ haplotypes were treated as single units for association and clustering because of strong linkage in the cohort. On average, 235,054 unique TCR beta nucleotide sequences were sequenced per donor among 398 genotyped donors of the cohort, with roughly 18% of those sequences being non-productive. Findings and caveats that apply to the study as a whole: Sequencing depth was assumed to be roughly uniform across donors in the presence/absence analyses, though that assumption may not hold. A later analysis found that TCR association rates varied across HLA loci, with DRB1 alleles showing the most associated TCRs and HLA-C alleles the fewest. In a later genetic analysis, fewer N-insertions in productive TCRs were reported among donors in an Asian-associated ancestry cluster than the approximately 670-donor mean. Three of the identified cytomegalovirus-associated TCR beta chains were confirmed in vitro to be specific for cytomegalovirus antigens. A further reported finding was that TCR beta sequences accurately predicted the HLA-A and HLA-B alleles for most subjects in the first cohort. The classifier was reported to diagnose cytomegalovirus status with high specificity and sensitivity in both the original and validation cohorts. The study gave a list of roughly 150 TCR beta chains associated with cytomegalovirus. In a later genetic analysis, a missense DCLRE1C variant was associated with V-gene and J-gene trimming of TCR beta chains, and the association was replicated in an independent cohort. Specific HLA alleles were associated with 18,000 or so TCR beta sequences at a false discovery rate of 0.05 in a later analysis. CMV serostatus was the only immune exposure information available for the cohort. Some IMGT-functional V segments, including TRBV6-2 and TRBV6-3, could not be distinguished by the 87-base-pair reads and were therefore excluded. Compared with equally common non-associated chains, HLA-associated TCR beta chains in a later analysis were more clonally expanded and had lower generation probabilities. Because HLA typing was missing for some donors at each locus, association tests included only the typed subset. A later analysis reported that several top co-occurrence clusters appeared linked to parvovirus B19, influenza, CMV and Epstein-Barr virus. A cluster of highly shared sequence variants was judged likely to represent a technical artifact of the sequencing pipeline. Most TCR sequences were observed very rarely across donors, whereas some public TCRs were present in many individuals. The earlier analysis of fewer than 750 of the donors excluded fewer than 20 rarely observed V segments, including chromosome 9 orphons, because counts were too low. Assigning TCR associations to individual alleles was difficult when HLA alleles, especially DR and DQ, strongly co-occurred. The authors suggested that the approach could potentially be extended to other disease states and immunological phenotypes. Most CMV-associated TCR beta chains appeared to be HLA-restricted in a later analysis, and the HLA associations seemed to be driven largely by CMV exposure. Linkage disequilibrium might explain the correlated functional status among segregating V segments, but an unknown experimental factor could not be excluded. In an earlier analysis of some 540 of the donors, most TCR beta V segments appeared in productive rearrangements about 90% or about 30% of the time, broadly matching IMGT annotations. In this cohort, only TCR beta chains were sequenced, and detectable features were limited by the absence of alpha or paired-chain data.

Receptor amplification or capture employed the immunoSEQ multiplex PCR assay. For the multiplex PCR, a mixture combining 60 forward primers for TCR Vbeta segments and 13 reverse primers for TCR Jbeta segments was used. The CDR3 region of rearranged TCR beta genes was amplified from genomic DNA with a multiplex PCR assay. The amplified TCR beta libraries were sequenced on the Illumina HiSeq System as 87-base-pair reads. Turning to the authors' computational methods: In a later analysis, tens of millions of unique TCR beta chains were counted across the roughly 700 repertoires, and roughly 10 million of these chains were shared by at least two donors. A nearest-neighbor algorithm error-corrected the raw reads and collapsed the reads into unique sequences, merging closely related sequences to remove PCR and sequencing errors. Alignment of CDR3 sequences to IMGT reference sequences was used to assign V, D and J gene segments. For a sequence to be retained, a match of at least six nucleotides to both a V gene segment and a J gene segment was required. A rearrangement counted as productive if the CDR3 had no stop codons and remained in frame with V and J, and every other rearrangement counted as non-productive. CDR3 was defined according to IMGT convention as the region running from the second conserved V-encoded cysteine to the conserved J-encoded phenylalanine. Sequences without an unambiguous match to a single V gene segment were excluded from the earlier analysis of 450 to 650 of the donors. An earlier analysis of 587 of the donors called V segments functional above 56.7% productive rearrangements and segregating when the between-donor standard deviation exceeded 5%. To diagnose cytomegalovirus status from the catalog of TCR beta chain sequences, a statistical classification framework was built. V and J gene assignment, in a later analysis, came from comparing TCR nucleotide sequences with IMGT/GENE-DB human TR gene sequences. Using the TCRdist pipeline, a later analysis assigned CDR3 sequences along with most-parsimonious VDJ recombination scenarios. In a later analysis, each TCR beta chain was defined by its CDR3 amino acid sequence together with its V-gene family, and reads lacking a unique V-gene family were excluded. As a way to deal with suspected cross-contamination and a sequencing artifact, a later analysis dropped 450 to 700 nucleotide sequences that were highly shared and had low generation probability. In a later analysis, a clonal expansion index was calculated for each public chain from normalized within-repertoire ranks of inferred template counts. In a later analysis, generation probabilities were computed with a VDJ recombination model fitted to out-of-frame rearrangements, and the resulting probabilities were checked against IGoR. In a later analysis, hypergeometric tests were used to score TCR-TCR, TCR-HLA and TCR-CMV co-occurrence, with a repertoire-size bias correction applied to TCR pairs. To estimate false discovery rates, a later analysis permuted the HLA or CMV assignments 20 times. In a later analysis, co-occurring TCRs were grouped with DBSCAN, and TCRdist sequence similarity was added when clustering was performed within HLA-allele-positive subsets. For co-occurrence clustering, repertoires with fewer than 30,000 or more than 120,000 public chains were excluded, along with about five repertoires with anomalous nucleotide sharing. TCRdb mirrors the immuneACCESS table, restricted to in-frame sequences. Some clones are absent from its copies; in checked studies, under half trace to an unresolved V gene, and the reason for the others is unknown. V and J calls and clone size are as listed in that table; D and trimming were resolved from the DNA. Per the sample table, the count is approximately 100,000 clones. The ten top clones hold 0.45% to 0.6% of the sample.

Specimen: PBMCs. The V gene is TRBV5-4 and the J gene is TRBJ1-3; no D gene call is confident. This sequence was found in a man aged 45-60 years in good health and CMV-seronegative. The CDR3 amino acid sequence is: CASSPAGGNTIYF. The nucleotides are TGTGCCAGCAGCCCAGCGGGGGGAAACACCATATATTTT.